Shown below are 5 T cell receptor beta chains from a single sample sequenced in a study of cytomegalovirus exposure and HLA in healthy donors. 13 Jbeta primers and 60 Vbeta primers were used for the PCR. The method was immunoSEQ multiplex PCR; TCRdb's version includes in-frame clones alone and lacks a portion of them. Among under 150,000 clones listed, approximately 80% were seen once. The sample was PBMCs. The receptors here all came from a male donor in good health and CMV-seronegative.

The chain links TRBV5-6 to TRBJ1-1; D might be TRBD1 (5 bases). CDR3 size: 13 residues. The V and J ends lost 4 bases and 4 bases respectively, with 11 bases between them. The germline CDR1 and CDR2 sequences are SGHDT and YYEEEE. The CDR3 loop is CASSLTVTTEAFF. CDR3 coding DNA: TGTGCCAGCAGCCTGACAGTCACCACTGAAGCTTTCTTT.

This clone was picked up one time. The J gene is TRBJ2-7, the V gene TRBV7-9; no clear D gene. The CDR3 runs to 14 residues. Germline values: CDR1 SEHNR, CDR2 FQNEAQ (reference sequence). The germline V and J ends were trimmed by 1 base and 9 bases, with 16 bases remaining between them. CDR3 amino acids: CASSLVGSFPGQYF. The CDR3 bases are TGTGCCAGCAGCTTAGTCGGGTCCTTCCCCGGGCAGTACTTC.

This clone came up once. The chain links TRBV10-3 to TRBJ1-1; 11 nucleotides agree with TRBD1. The CDR3 has 16 amino acids. Per the germline V gene, CDR1 is ENHRY and CDR2 is SYGVKD. The J segment lost 1 base and the V segment lost 2 bases, leaving 3 bases of the junction unmatched. Here the CDR3 DNA reads TGTGCCATCAGTGAGGGGACAGGGGGAGGGAACACTGAAGCTTTCTTT. It specifies CAISEGTGGGNTEAFF.

This chain connects TRBV11-3 to TRBJ2-7; D gene unclear. Trimming left V 3 bases short and J 2 bases short, with 14 bases between. There are 15 residues in the CDR3. The germline V gene has CDR1 SGHNT and CDR2 YENEEA. The CDR3, as DNA: TGTGCCAGCAGCTTGTATCCAGGAAGGACCTACGAGCAGTACTTC. Encoded protein: CASSLYPGRTYEQYF.

The chain combines TRBV7-2 with TRBJ1-2; D is perhaps TRBD1 (5 bases). The CDR3 is 16 residues long. V was clipped by 1 base and J by 4 bases, with 16 bases between them. CDR1 and CDR2 from the germline V gene are SGHTA and FQGNSA. The CDR3 DNA reads TGTGCCAGCAGCTTAGGGGGGGGAGGGATGGGCTATGGCTACACCTTC. It encodes CASSLGGGGMGYGYTF.